Following are 20 T cell receptor beta chains from one sample sequenced in a study of post-analysis software for immune sequencing data. Unique molecular identifiers tagged the TCR beta cDNA libraries. TCRdb used MiXCR to reprocess the PCR reads, holding one entry per CDR3 protein. The repertoire includes around 770,000 distinct CDR3 sequences, about 45% of them detected once, and 4% to 5% sits in the top ten. Points from the study as a whole: Among 4 or 5 TRBV segments more frequent in patients than controls were TRBV5-6, TRBV5-1 and TRBV20-1.

No antigen has been identified for these receptors. Sequencing used blood. Receptors originate from a girl aged 5-17 years with multiple sclerosis.

Of note for this clonotype: Germline is not matched at one junction end, which may reflect a read error. The CDR3 protein is CSVRGAETGNFYEQYF. CDR3 nucleotides: TGCAGTGTTAGAGGAGCAGAGACAGGGAATTTCTACGAGCAGTACTTC. The chain joins TRBV20-1 to TRBJ2-7, with 7 nucleotides matching TRBD1. CDR1 DFQATT and CDR2 SNEGSKA come from the germline V gene (reference sequence). The CDR3 has 16 residues.

This clonotype came up a few times. The J gene is TRBJ1-2, the V gene TRBV4-3; TRBD1 matches 7 bases. With 1 base clipped from V and 2 bases from J, the junction kept 4 bases outside the gene matches. The CDR3 has 15 residues. Germline assignment: CDR1 LGHNA and CDR2 YSLEER. The chain's CDR3 is CASSQGTGLNYGYTF. CDR3 nucleotides: TGCGCCAGCAGCCAAGGGACAGGCTTGAACTATGGCTACACCTTC.

V gene TRBV27 combines with J gene TRBJ1-2; D ambiguous. The CDR3 is 16 residues long. With 0 bases removed from V and 3 bases from J, the gap between germline ends came to 14 bases. Germline V gene lookup returns CDR1 MNHEY and CDR2 SMNVEV (reference sequence). In DNA, the CDR3 is TGTGCCAGCAGTTTATCGGCCAGGCCCTTTGACTATGGCTACACCTTC. Protein product: CASSLSARPFDYGYTF.

The chain uses TRBV5-5 and TRBJ2-4, with 9 positions matching TRBD2. Germline lookup yields CDR1 SGHKS and CDR2 YYEKEE (reference sequence). CDR3 length: 14 residues. The V segment lost 0 bases and the J segment 14 bases; nucleotides outside the gene matches: 9. This CDR3 reads CASSLGISGSAEYF. CDR3 coding DNA: TGTGCCAGCAGCTTGGGGATTAGCGGGAGTGCGGAGTACTTC.

The chain carries TRBV11-2 and TRBJ2-4; D possibly uses TRBD1 or TRBD2 (6 bases each). Matching the DNA end better, TRBJ2-7 makes the J call doubtful. CDR3 length: 16 residues. Per germline, CDR1 SGHAT and CDR2 FQNNGV. This CDR3 is CASSLGGGGQNYEQYF. The DNA for the CDR3 is TGTGCCAGCAGCTTAGGAGGGGGAGGACAGAACTACGAGCAGTACTTC.

V and J are TRBV27 and TRBJ2-7; 8 bases line up with TRBD2. Germline V lookup: CDR1 MNHEY, CDR2 SMNVEV (reference sequence). This CDR3 comprises 15 residues. J was trimmed by 3 bases and V by 2 bases; bases with no gene match: 6. CDR3: CASSLDGLAGYEQYF. The CDR3 DNA follows: TGTGCCAGCAGTTTAGATGGGCTAGCGGGCTACGAGCAGTACTTC.

The rearrangement joins TRBV6-1 to TRBJ2-1; tentatively, D is TRBD1 or TRBD2 (6 bases each). With 6 bases removed from V and 0 bases from J, the gap between germline ends came to 18 bases. This CDR3 spans 17 amino acids. CDR1 and CDR2 (germline): MNHNS, SASEGT. CDR3 in amino acids: CASRGGSPQSSYNEQFF. CDR3 nucleotides: TGTGCCAGCAGAGGGGGGTCTCCTCAGAGCTCCTACAATGAGCAGTTCTTC.

This clonotype was found once. The chain employs TRBV6-2 or TRBV6-3 and TRBJ1-6; 7 bases are a match to TRBD1. Germline CDR1 and CDR2: MNHEY and SVGEGT. Trimming took 6 bases from V and 0 from J; bases not matched to a gene: 8. This CDR3 has 17 residues. The CDR3 reads CASRQGTESSYNSPLHF. As DNA, the CDR3 is TGTGCCAGCAGACAGGGGACAGAGAGCTCCTATAATTCACCCCTCCACTTT.

V gene TRBV29-1 combines with J gene TRBJ2-1; 11 nucleotides match TRBD2. The CDR3 has 14 residues. The J segment lost 4 bases and the V segment lost 6 bases, leaving 5 bases of the junction unmatched. Germline values: CDR1 SQVTM, CDR2 ANQGSEA. CDR3 residues: CSVVAGGPYNEQFF. As DNA, the CDR3 is TGCAGCGTGGTAGCGGGAGGGCCGTACAATGAGCAGTTCTTC.

This clonotype was detected only a few times. This rearrangement joins TRBV7-2 to TRBJ2-7; D is perhaps TRBD1 (8 bases). The CDR3 extends over 16 amino acids. V lost 4 bases to trimming and J lost 0 bases, with 16 bases between them. Germline V gene lookup returns CDR1 SGHTA and CDR2 FQGNSA. CDR3 sequence: CASSWGGQVSSYEQYF. In DNA, the CDR3 is TGTGCCAGCAGCTGGGGGGGACAGGTATCCTCCTACGAGCAGTACTTC. Filled out from reference TRBV7-2 and TRBJ2-7, the complete variable domain reads GAGVSQSPSNKVTEKGKDVELRCDPISGHTALYWYRQSLGQGLEFLIYFQGNSAPDKSGLPSDRFSAERTGGSVSTLTIQRTQQEDSAVYLCASSWGGQVSSYEQYFGPGTRLTVT.

This clonotype turned up a few times. The CDR3 coding sequence is TGTGCCAGCAGTTATACAGGGGAAGGGTGGGAGACCCAGTACTTC. Its translation is CASSYTGEGWETQYF. The V call is TRBV7-2, the J call TRBJ2-5; 7 nucleotides agree with TRBD1. The ends lost 6 bases at V and 5 bases at J; junction bases unmatched: 12. The CDR3 runs to 15 residues. The germline V gene has CDR1 SGHTA and CDR2 FQGNSA.

The V and J genes are TRBV5-1 and TRBJ2-1; 10 nucleotides line up with TRBD2. Germline-derived CDR1 and CDR2 are SGHRS and YFSETQ. Losses at the gene ends were 3 bases for V and 10 bases for J; bases not matched to a gene: 16. This CDR3 is built from 17 residues. The DNA for the CDR3 is TGCGCCAGCAGCTCGTTACCGGGACTAGCGAGCTCATGGGAGCAGTTCTTC. It translates to CASSSLPGLASSWEQFF.

This clonotype appeared a few times. The rearrangement links TRBV6-8 to TRBJ1-5; D is undetermined. Germline V gene sequence: CDR1 MNHGY, CDR2 SAAAGT. V shed 2 bases and J shed 7 bases, with 6 bases lying between them. This CDR3 is 12 amino acids long. Here the CDR3 DNA reads TGTGCCAGCAGTTACGGGGAACAGCCCCAGCATTTT. Protein: CASSYGEQPQHF.

The rearrangement uses TRBV28 and TRBJ2-7, with D possibly TRBD1 on 7 matching bases. This CDR3 spans 15 amino acids. Germline values: CDR1 MDHEN, CDR2 SYDVKM. The V end was cut by 2 bases, the J end by 4 bases, with 15 bases between. CDR3 residues: CASSLGGGSGYEQYF. CDR3 nucleotide sequence: TGTGCCAGCAGTTTAGGAGGGGGCAGTGGATACGAGCAGTACTTC.

With respect to this clonotype: Compared with germline, one end of the junction differs, possibly owing to a read error. The chain carries TRBV7-9 and TRBJ2-1; 11 bases agree with TRBD2. CDR1 and CDR2 (germline): SEHNR, FQNEAQ (reference sequence). The CDR3 spans 16 residues. CDR3 loop: CAGSLMGLAEYNEQFF. CDR3 coding DNA: TGTGCCGGCAGCTTAATGGGACTAGCGGAATACAATGAGCAGTTCTTC.

The chain couples TRBV12-3 or TRBV12-4 to TRBJ2-5; 7 bases match TRBD2. The CDR3 covers 15 residues. The V segment lost 6 bases and the J segment 5 bases; nucleotides outside the gene matches: 12. The CDR3 DNA sequence: TGTGCCAGCAGATTAACTGGCGGGAGTTGGGAGACCCAGTACTTC. This translates into CASRLTGGSWETQYF.

Of note for this clonotype: This may be a read error, as it is one base from a much larger clone. The rearrangement uses TRBV25-1 and TRBJ1-2, with D maybe TRBD1 (5 bases). CDR1 is MGHDK and CDR2 is SYGVNS in the germline V gene. The CDR3 loop spans 15 amino acids. The CDR3 reads CTSSEFGGSNYGYTF. CDR3 nucleotide sequence: TGTACCAGCAGTGAATTCGGGGGATCCAACTATGGCTACACCTTC.

The gene calls are TRBV18 and TRBJ2-4; TRBD2 is a possible D gene (6 bases). The J call may be wrong; the DNA end is better matched by TRBJ2-7. From germline, CDR1 is KGHSH and CDR2 LQKENI. The CDR3 length is 16 residues. The chain's CDR3 is CASSKERASASYEQYF. The CDR3 nucleotides read TGTGCCAGCTCGAAGGAGAGGGCTAGCGCCTCCTACGAGCAGTACTTC.

V gene TRBV3-1 combines with J gene TRBJ1-2; 9 positions match TRBD1. V shed 0 bases, J shed 4 bases, and the junction held 3 bases outside the gene matches. The CDR3 runs 15 residues. Germline CDR1 and CDR2: LGHDT and YNNKEL (reference sequence). For the CDR3, the DNA is TGTGCCAGCAGCCAAGACCACAGGGGGCTCTATGGCTACACCTTC. Translating it yields CASSQDHRGLYGYTF.

This clonotype was seen only a few times. This chain joins TRBV12-3 or TRBV12-4 and TRBJ2-7, with D uncertain. This CDR3 comprises 14 residues. Trimming cost V 5 bases and J 1 base, with 12 bases left between them. The CDR3 reads CASSLWAGSYEQYF. In nucleotides, the CDR3 is TGTGCCAGCAGTCTCTGGGCCGGATCCTACGAGCAGTACTTC.